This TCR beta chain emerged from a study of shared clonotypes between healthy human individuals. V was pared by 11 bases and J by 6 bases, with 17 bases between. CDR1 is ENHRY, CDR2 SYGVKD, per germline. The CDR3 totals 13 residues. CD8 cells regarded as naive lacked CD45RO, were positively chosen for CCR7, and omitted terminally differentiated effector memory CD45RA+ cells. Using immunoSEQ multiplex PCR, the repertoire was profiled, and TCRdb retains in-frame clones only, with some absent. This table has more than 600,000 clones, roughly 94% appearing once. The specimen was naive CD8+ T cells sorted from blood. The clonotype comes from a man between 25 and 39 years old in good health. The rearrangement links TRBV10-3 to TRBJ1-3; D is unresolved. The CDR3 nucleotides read TGTGCCGGAGGTCCCGGGCCGCCAAACACCATATATTTT. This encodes CAGGPGPPNTIYF.